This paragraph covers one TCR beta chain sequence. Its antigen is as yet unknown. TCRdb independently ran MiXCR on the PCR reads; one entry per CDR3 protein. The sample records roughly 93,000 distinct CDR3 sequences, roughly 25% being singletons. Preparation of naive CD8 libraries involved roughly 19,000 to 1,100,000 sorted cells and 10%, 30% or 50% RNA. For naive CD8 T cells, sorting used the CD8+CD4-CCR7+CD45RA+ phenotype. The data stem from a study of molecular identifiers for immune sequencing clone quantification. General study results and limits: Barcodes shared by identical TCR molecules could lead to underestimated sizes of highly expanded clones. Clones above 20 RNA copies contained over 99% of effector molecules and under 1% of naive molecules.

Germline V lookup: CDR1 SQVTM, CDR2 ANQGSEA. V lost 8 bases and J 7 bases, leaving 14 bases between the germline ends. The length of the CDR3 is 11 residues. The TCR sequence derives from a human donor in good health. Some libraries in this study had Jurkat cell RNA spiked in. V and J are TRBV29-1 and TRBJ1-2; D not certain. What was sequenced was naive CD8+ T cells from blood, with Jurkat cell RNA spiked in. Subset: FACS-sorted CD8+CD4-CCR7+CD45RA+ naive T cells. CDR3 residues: CSLLEGIGYTF. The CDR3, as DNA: TGCAGCCTGTTGGAGGGAATTGGCTACACCTTC.